This paragraph reports one T cell receptor (beta chain). Its antigen is unknown. Alongside a J-beta primer mix, a sample-barcoded 5' primer served in a second PCR lasting 7 to 11 cycles. The authors tagged each cDNA molecule using a template-switch adaptor with 12 random nucleotides. TCRdb re-called the 5' RACE reads with MiXCR, one entry per CDR3 protein. The data contain 600,000 to 800,000 distinct CDR3 sequences, 45% to 60% of them singletons. These data originate in a study of blood T cells in healthy people across ages. Study findings and constraints: Considered underestimates were the diversity estimates obtained from one million T cells. Older individuals had lower TCR beta diversity per million T cells (the decline was roughly linear).

This CDR3 region has 14 residues. Germline V CDR1 and CDR2: MNHEY, SVGAGI. V lost 3 bases to trimming and J lost 0 bases, with 9 bases between them. Material: blood. The rearrangement joins TRBV6-5 to TRBJ2-7; a weak D match, TRBD1 (6 bases). This TCR derives from an elderly woman in good health. As DNA, the CDR3 is TGTGCCAGCAGTTATAGGACAGTCTCCTACGAGCAGTACTTC. It codes for CASSYRTVSYEQYF.